Listed here are 16 T cell receptor beta chains from one sample, sequenced in a study of OX40 agonist ivuxolimab in advanced cancers. The table came from immunoSEQ multiplex PCR; TCRdb's copy has only in-frame clones and leaves some out. This sample yields 65,000 to 80,000 clones, of which approximately 82% are seen a single time; 6% to 8% belongs to the top ten. Here the sequenced sample was CD4+ or CD8+ T cells sorted from blood, taken in a trial of the OX40 agonist ivuxolimab. The receptor set was obtained from an adult with an advanced solid tumor such as melanoma, head and neck, liver or kidney cancer.

The sample holds a few counts of this clone. The CDR3 DNA sequence: TGTGCCAGCGCCCTCGCTACTAGCGGGCACAATGAGCAGTTCTTC. This encodes CASALATSGHNEQFF. The chain couples TRBV6-1 to TRBJ2-1, with 9 bases fitting TRBD2. Germline trimming cut 8 bases from V and 5 bases from J; bases unmatched to any gene: 10. In germline, CDR1 is MNHNS, CDR2 SASEGT. CDR3 length: 15 amino acids.

The gene calls are TRBV5-1 and TRBJ2-3; 7 positions agree with TRBD2. CDR1 and CDR2 (germline): SGHRS, YFSETQ. The CDR3 totals 15 residues. The V segment lost 3 bases and the J segment 1 base; nucleotides outside the gene matches: 5. In nucleotides, the CDR3 is TGCGCCAGCAGCTCCGTGGCGGGGGGCACAGATACGCAGTATTTT. It codes for CASSSVAGGTDTQYF.

The chain links TRBV4-3 to TRBJ1-3; tentative D call: TRBD1 (5 bases). Trimming pared 4 bases from V and 0 bases from J, leaving 10 bases between. The CDR3 length is 15 residues. Germline V CDR1 and CDR2: LGHNA, YSLEER. The CDR3 DNA reads TGCGCCAGCAGCCTTGACAGAGCCTCTGGAAACACCATATATTTT. Translated: CASSLDRASGNTIYF.

This chain uses TRBV7-9 with TRBJ2-2; TRBD2 aligns across 8 bases. Germline trimming cut 5 bases from V and 6 bases from J; bases unmatched to any gene: 2. This CDR3 region has 13 residues. CDR1 SEHNR and CDR2 FQNEAQ come from the germline V gene (reference sequence). This CDR3 reads CASSPAGAGELFF. The CDR3 nucleotides are TGTGCCAGCAGCCCAGCGGGGGCCGGGGAGCTGTTTTTT.

The chain has TRBV5-4 and TRBJ1-5; maybe TRBD1 (5 bases). The CDR3 length is 12 residues. V was shortened by 4 bases and J by 9 bases, with 11 bases between the two germline ends. Germline CDR1 SGHNT, CDR2 YYREEE (reference sequence). CDR3 residues: CASSLGGGPQHF. The CDR3 coding sequence is TGTGCCAGCAGCCTGGGGGGAGGGCCCCAGCATTTT.

This chain links TRBV10-3 with TRBJ2-3; 7 bases line up with TRBD1. The V segment lost 6 bases and the J segment 4 bases; nucleotides outside the gene matches: 10. From germline, CDR1 is ENHRY and CDR2 SYGVKD. The CDR3 has 15 residues. CDR3 in DNA: TGTGCCATCAGCGTCGGGACAGTTCGAGCAGATACGCAGTATTTT. Translated, it gives CAISVGTVRADTQYF.

This rearrangement joins TRBV7-3 to TRBJ2-2; possible D gene TRBD2, 6 bases. The germline V gene encodes CDR1 SGHTA and CDR2 FQGTGA. V lost 4 bases and J lost 7, with 22 bases in between. The CDR3 is 17 amino acids. CDR3 in amino acids: CASSSSVGGGSHGELFF. The DNA of the CDR3 is TGTGCCAGCAGCTCAAGTGTTGGGGGAGGAAGCCACGGGGAGCTGTTTTTT.

The rearrangement joins TRBV7-3 to TRBJ1-1, with 7 bases aligning to TRBD1. CDR1 is SGHTA and CDR2 is FQGTGA in the germline V gene. This CDR3 is built from 14 residues. J was trimmed by 6 bases and V by 0 bases; bases with no gene match: 4. CDR3 protein: CASSLTGQGAEAFF. CDR3 in DNA: TGTGCCAGCAGCTTAACTGGGCAGGGGGCTGAAGCTTTCTTT.

The chain is built from TRBV6-5 and TRBJ2-5; the D gene is possibly TRBD2 (6 bases). Germline-derived CDR1 and CDR2 are MNHEY and SVGAGI. The V end lost 0 bases, the J end lost 5 bases, and 10 bases lay between the germline ends. The CDR3 length is 14 residues. CDR3 sequence: CASSYSGGHETQYF. The CDR3 bases are TGTGCCAGCAGTTACTCGGGAGGACACGAGACCCAGTACTTC.

The J gene is TRBJ1-2, the V gene TRBV4-2; a possible D gene is TRBD1 (5 bases). Trimming stripped 3 bases from V and 5 bases from J, with 16 bases between. The CDR3 runs 15 residues. Germline lookup yields CDR1 LGHNA and CDR2 YNFKEQ. The CDR3 loop reads CASSQTRQGAYGYTF. The CDR3 DNA reads TGTGCCAGCAGCCAGACCAGACAAGGGGCATATGGCTACACCTTC.

This chain links TRBV30 with TRBJ2-2; D gene uncertain. This CDR3 spans 14 amino acids. CDR1 is GTSNPN and CDR2 is SVGIG in the germline V gene (reference sequence). V shed 0 bases and J shed 6 bases, with 11 bases lying between them. CDR3 nucleotide sequence: TGTGCCTGGAGTGTTGTTATCGGGTCCGGGGAGCTGTTTTTT. Translated, it gives CAWSVVIGSGELFF.

The genes are TRBV25-1 and TRBJ2-1, with 12 nucleotides matching TRBD2. Looked up from germline, CDR1 is MGHDK and CDR2 is SYGVNS. CDR3 size: 15 residues. V gave up 4 bases and J gave up 7 bases; unmatched junction bases: 5. CDR3 in amino acids: CASSGLAGGPNEQFF. CDR3 nucleotides: TGTGCCAGCAGTGGGCTAGCGGGGGGGCCTAATGAGCAGTTCTTC.

The genes are TRBV19 and TRBJ2-1, with a weak D call TRBD1 (6 bases). Germline CDR1 is LNHDA and CDR2 is SQIVND (reference sequence). V was cut by 4 bases and J by 12 bases, with 16 bases left in between. This CDR3 spans 13 amino acids. The CDR3 bases are TGTGCCAGTAGTAAATCGATCAGGGGAGCGCAGTTCTTC. It yields the protein CASSKSIRGAQFF.

With regard to this clone: Germline and junction disagree at one end, which may indicate a read error. V and J are TRBV5-5 and TRBJ2-1; D call uncertain. Germline CDR1 is SGHKS and CDR2 is YYEKEE (reference sequence). CDR3 length: 18 residues. CDR3 bases: TGTGCCAGCAGCTTAACTCAGCAACTCGTACTCTCCTACAATGGGCAGTTCTTC. It encodes CASSLTQQLVLSYNGQFF.

The chain has TRBV4-2 and TRBJ1-6; D is ambiguous. Trimming pared 4 bases from V and 7 bases from J, leaving 11 bases between. The CDR3 spans 14 residues. From germline, CDR1 is LGHNA and CDR2 YNFKEQ. Here the CDR3 DNA reads TGTGCCAGCAGCCGAGACGGCGTCAATTCACCCCTCCACTTT. Translating gives CASSRDGVNSPLHF.

J is TRBJ2-7 and V is TRBV6-5; no clear D. The V end was cut by 6 bases, the J end by 1 base, with 4 bases between. The length of the CDR3 is 11 residues. Germline V gene data show CDR1 as MNHEY and CDR2 as SVGAGI. The CDR3 region is CASSGSYEQYF. In DNA form, the CDR3 reads TGTGCCAGCAGCGGGTCCTACGAGCAGTACTTC.